The clone carrying this TCR beta chain has only one observation. In the authors' methods: Researchers report that nucleated cell counts were estimated from reference gene primer amplification. Data came from immunoSEQ multiplex PCR; TCRdb stores just in-frame clones and leaves some out. The DNA was the basis for D and trimming; V, J and clone size are from that table. The sample lists roughly 160,000 clones, about 91% seen once, with around 4% in the top ten. This CDR3 is built from 17 residues. J was trimmed by 5 bases and V by 0 bases; bases with no gene match: 10. Germline CDR1 MDHEN, CDR2 SYDVKM. This specimen belongs to a study of blood T cell repertoires in COVID-19. Whole-study context: Spain, Italy and the United States supplied samples that represented acute and convalescent COVID-19. T cells, B-cell-depleted T cells, or PBMCs supplied cDNA or gDNA.

This chain uses TRBV28 with TRBJ1-1; TRBD1 aligns across 9 bases. Specimen: peripheral blood. The TCR was taken from a woman aged 60-70 years who had recovered from COVID-19. The chain's CDR3 is CASSLWALTGGGTEAFF. The CDR3 DNA reads as TGTGCCAGCAGTTTATGGGCACTGACAGGGGGGGGAACTGAAGCTTTCTTT. Variable domain in full (rest from reference TRBV28 and TRBJ1-1): DVKVTQSSRYLVKRTGEKVFLECVQDMDHENMFWYRQDPGLGLRLIYFSYDVKMKEKGDIPEGYSVSREKKERFSLILESASTNQTSMYLCASSLWALTGGGTEAFFGQGTRLTVV.